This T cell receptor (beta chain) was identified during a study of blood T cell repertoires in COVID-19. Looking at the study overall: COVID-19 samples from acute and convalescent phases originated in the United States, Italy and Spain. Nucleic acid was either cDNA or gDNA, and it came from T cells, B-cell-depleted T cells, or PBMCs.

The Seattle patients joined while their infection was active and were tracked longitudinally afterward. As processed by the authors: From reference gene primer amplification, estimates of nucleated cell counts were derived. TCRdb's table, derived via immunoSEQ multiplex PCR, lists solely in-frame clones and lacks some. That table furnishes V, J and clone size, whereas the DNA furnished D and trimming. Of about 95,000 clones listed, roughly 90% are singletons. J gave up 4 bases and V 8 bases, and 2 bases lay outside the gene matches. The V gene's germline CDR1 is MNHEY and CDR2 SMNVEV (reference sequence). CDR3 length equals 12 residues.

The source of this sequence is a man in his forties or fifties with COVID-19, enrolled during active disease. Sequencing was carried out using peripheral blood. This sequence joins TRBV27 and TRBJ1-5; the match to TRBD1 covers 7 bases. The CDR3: CASQGQNQPQHF. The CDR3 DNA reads TGTGCCAGCCAGGGACAGAATCAGCCCCAGCATTTT.